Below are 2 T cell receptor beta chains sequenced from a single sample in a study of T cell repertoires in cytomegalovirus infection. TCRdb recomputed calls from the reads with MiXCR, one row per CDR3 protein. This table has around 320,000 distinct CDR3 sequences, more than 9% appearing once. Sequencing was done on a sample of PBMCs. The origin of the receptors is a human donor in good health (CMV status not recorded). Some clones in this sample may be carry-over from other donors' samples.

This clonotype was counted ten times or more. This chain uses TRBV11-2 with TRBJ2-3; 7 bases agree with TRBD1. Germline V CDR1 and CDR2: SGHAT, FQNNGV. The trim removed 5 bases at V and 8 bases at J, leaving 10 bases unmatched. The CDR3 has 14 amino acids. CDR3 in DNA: TGTGCCAGCAGCAGATTAGGACAGGCGATTACGCAGTATTTT. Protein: CASSRLGQAITQYF.

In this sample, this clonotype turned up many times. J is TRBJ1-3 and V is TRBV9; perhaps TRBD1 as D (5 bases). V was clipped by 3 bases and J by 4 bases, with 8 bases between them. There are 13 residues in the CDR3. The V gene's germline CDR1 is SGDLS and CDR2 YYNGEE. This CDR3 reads CASSGEGGNTIYF. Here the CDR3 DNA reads TGTGCCAGCAGCGGAGAGGGGGGAAACACCATATATTTT.